This TCR beta chain was retrieved from a study of CD8 T cells in Susac syndrome. Sequencing targeted TCR beta in T cells from blood (CD8+ and CD4+). Reverse transcription of 0.5 to 1 ug RNA was carried out with random hexamers. Amplification of the TCR beta CDR3 was carried out by immunoSEQ multiplex PCR, which spanned a total of 54 Vbeta and 13 Jbeta segments. TCRdb analysed the immunoSEQ multiplex PCR reads with MiXCR anew, one entry per CDR3 protein. Of some 200,000 distinct CDR3 sequences in the sample, 90% to 95% were seen once. This sequence was found in a human donor with multiple sclerosis. Sequencing was done on a sample of CD4+ T cells from PBMCs.

DNA for the CDR3: TGCGCCAGCAGCTTGATGGGCACAGATACGCAGTATTTT. Amino acids: CASSLMGTDTQYF. This sequence joins TRBV5-1 and TRBJ2-3; D is undetermined. CDR1 is SGHRS, CDR2 YFSETQ, per germline. The CDR3 totals 13 residues. V was clipped by 1 base and J by 1 base, with 4 bases between them. The complete variable domain, with remaining parts taken from reference TRBV5-1 and TRBJ2-3, reads KAGVTQTPRYLIKTRGQQVTLSCSPISGHRSVSWYQQTPGQGLQFLFEYFSETQRNKGNFPGRFSGRQFSNSRSEMNVSTLELGDSALYLCASSLMGTDTQYFGPGTRLTVL.